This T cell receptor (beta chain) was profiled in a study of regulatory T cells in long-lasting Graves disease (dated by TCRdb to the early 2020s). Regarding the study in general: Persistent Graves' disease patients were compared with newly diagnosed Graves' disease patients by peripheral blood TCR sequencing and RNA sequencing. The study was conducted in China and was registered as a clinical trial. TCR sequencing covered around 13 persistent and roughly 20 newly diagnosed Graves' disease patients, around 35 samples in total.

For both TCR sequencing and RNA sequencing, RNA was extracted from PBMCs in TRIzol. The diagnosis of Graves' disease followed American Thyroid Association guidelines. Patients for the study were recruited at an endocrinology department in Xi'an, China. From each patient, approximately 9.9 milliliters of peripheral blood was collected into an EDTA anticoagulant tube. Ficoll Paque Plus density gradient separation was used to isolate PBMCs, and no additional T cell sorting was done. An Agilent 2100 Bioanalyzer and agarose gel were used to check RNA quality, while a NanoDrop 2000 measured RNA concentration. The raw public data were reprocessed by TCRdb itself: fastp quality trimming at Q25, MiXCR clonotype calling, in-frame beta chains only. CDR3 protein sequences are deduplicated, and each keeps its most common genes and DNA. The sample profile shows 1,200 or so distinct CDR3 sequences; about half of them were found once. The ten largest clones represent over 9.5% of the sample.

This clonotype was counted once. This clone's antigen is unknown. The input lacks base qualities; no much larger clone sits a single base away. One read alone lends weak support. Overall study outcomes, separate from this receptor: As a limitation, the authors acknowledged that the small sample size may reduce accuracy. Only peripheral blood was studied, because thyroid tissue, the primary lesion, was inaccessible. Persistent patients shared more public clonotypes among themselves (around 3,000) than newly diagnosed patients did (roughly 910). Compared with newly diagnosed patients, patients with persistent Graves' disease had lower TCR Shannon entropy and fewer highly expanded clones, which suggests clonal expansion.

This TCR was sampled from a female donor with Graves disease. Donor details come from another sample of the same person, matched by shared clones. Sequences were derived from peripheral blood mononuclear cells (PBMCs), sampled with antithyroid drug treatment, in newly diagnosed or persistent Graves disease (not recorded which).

CDR3 region: CSARRWAPAGAKNIQYF. The sequenced DNA is TGCAGTGCTAGAAGGTGGGCCCCCGCGGGGGCCAAAAACATTCAGTACTTC. The chain was built from TRBV20-1 and TRBJ2-4; the D region possibly corresponds to TRBD2 (6 bases align). Reading from cysteine to phenylalanine, the CDR3 counts 17 amino acids. Just the 51-base CDR3 DNA is kept, in frame starting at base 1. According to the germline V gene (reference sequence), CDR1 reads DFQATT and CDR2 reads SNEGSKA. V is clipped by 2 bases and J by 1 base, and the sequence between their germline boundaries is 18 bases long.